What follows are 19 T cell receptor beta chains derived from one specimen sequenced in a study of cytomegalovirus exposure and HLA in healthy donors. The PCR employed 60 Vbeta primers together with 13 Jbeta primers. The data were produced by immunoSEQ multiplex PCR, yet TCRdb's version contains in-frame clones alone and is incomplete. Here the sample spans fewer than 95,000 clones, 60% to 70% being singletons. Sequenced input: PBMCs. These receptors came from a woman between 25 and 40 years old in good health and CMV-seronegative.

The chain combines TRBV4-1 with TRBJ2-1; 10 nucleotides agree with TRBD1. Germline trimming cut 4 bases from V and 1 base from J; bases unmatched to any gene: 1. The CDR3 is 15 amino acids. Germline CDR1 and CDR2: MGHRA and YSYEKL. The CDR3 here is CASSPDRGSYNEQFF. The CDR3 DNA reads TGCGCCAGCAGCCCGGACAGGGGGTCCTACAATGAGCAGTTCTTC.

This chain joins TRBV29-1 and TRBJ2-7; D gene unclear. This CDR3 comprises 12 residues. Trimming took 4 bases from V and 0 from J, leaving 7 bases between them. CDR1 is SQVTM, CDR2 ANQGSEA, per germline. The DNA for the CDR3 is TGCAGCGTTGCCTCGAGCTCCTACGAGCAGTACTTC. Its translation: CSVASSSYEQYF.

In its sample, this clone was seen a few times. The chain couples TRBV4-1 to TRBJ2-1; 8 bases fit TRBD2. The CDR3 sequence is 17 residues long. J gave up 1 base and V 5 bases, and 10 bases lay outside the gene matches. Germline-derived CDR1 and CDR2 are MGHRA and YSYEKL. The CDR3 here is CASSSGGGQGSYNEQFF. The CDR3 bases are TGCGCCAGCAGCTCCGGGGGGGGGCAGGGATCCTACAATGAGCAGTTCTTC.

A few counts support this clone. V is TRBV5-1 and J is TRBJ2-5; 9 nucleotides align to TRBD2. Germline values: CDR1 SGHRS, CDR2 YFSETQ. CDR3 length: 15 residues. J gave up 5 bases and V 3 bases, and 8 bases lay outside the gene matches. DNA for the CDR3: TGCGCCAGCAGCTCAGGGACTAGCCGGGGGGAGACCCAGTACTTC. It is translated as CASSSGTSRGETQYF.

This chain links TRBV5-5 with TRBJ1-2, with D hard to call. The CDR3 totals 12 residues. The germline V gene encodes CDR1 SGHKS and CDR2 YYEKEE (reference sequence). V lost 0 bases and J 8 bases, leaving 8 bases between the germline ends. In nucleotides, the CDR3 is TGTGCCAGCAGCTTGGGCGCGCGCGGCTACACCTTC. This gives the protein CASSLGARGYTF.

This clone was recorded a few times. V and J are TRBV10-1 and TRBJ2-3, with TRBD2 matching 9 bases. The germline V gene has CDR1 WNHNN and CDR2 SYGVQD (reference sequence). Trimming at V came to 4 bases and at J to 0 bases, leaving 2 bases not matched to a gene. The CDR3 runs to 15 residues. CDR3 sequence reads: CASSVGLASTDTQYF. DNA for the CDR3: TGCGCCAGCAGTGTGGGACTAGCTAGCACAGATACGCAGTATTTT.

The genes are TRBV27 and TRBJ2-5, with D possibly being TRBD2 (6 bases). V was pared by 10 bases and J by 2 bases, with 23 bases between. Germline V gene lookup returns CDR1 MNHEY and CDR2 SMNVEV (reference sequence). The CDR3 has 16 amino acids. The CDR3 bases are TGTGCCAATATCCGGGACTTCAACCGATCTCAAGAGACCCAGTACTTC. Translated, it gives CANIRDFNRSQETQYF.

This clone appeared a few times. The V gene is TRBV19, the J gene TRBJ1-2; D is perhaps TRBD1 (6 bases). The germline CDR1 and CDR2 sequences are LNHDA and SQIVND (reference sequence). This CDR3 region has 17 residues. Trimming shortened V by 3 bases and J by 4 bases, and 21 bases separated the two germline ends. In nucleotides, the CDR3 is TGTGCCAGTAGTATTTCTAACCCAGGGGTACCCCTCTATGGCTACACCTTC. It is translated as CASSISNPGVPLYGYTF.

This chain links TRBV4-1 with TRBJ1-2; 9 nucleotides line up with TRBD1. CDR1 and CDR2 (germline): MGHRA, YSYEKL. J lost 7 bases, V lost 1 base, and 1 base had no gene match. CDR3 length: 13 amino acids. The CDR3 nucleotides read TGCGCCAGCAGCCAAGGACAGGGGGGTGGCTACACCTTC. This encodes CASSQGQGGGYTF.

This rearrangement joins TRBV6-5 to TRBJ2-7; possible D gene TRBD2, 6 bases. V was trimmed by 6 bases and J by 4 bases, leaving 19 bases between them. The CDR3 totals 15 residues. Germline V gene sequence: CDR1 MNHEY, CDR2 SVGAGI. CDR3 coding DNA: TGTGCCAGCAGCCCCTTGGGCGGGGCCGTGTACGAGCAGTACTTC. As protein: CASSPLGGAVYEQYF.

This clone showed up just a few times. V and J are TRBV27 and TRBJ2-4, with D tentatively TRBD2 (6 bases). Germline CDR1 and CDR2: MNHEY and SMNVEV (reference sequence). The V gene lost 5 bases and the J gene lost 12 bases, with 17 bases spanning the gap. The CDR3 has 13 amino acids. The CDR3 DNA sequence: TGTGCCAGCAGTCTCAAGCGGGCAACGGATCAGTACTTC. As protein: CASSLKRATDQYF.

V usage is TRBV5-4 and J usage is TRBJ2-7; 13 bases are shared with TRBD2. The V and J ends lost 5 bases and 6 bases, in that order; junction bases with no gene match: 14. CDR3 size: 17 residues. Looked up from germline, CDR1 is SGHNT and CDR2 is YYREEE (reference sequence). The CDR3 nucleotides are TGTGCCAGCAGTCTCGGACTAGCGGGAGCCCCTCCCACCGAGCAGTACTTC. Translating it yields CASSLGLAGAPPTEQYF.

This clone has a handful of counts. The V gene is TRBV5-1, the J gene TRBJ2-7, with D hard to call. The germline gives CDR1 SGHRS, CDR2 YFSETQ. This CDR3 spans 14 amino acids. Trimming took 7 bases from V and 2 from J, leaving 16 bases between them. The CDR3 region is CASSGIGSPYEQYF. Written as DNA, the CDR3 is TGCGCCAGCTCGGGTATCGGCAGCCCCTACGAGCAGTACTTC.

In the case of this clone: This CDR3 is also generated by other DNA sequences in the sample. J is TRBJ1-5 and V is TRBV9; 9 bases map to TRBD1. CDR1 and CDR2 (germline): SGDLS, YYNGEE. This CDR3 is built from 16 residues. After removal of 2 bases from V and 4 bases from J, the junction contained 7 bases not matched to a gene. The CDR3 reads CASSVSGTGSNQPQHF. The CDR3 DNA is TGTGCCAGCAGCGTGTCCGGGACAGGGTCGAATCAGCCCCAGCATTTT.

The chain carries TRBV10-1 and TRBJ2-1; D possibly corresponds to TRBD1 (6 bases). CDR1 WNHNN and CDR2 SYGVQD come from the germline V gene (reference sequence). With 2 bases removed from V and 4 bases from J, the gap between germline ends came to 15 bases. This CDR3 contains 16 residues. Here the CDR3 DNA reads TGCGCCAGCAGTGAGACTTCCGGGACACCTTACAATGAGCAGTTCTTC. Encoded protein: CASSETSGTPYNEQFF.

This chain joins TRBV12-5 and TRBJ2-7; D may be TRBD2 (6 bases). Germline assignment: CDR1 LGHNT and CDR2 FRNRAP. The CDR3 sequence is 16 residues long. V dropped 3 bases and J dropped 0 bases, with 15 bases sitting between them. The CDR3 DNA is TGTGCTAGTGGTTTTTGGGCGGGGTTGAGCTCCTACGAGCAGTACTTC. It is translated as CASGFWAGLSSYEQYF. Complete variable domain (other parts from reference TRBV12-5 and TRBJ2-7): DARVTQTPRHKVTEMGQEVTMRCQPILGHNTVFWYRQTMMQGLELLAYFRNRAPLDDSGMPKDRFSAEMPDATLATLKIQPSEPRDSAVYFCASGFWAGLSSYEQYFGPGTRLTVT.

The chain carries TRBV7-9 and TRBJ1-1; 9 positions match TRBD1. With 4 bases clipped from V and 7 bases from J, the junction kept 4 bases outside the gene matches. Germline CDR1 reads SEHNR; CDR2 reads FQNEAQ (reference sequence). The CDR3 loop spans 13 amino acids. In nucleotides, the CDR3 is TGTGCCAGCAGCTGGGACAGGGTAGGTGAAGCTTTCTTT. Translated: CASSWDRVGEAFF.

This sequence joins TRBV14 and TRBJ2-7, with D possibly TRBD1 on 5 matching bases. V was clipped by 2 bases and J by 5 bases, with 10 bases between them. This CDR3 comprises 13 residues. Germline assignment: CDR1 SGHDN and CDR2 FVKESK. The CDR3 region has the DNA TGTGCCAGCAGCCAACGTTCAGGGAACGAGCAGTACTTC. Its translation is CASSQRSGNEQYF.

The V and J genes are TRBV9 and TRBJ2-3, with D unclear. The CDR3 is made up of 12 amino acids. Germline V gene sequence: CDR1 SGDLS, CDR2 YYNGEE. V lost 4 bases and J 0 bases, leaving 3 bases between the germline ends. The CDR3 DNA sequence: TGTGCCAGCAGCTTAAGCACAGATACGCAGTATTTT. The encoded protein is CASSLSTDTQYF.